These T cell receptor beta chains were read from a single sample in a study of Ad26.COV2.S vaccination and SARS-CoV-2 variants. Generated by immunoSEQ multiplex PCR, the TCRdb table keeps only in-frame clones and is missing some. The sample has roughly 700,000 clones; roughly 90% are singletons. The material was peripheral blood, obtained in a trial of Ad26.COV2.S vaccine versus placebo. These receptors came from a person aged 18-65 years who received the Ad26.COV2.S COVID-19 vaccine or a placebo. The CDR3 runs from the conserved cysteine through the conserved F or W. The D gene is left open where the match is weak. The size of a clone is reported for some rows only, either as once, few or many, or as a class for expanded clones.

abundance	j_gene	d_gene	v_gene	CDR3aa	CDR3nt
.	TRBJ1-5	.	TRBV6-5	CASSYSPVQPQHF	TGTGCCAGCAGTTATTCTCCGGTTCAGCCCCAGCATTTT
.	TRBJ2-1	.	TRBV27	CASSLTQGGGNEQFF	TGTGCCAGCAGTTTAACCCAAGGAGGGGGCAATGAGCAGTTCTTC
.	TRBJ2-1	.	TRBV19	CASSPELSSYNEQFF	TGTGCCAGTAGTCCAGAACTCAGCTCCTACAATGAGCAGTTCTTC
.	TRBJ2-3	TRBD1	TRBV7-3	CASSPRTGPTDTQYF	TGTGCCAGCAGCCCGCGGACAGGACCCACAGATACGCAGTATTTT
.	TRBJ2-5	.	TRBV5-1	CASNDLNGETQYF	TGCGCCAGCAACGACCTGAACGGGGAGACCCAGTACTTC
.	TRBJ1-5	TRBD1	TRBV6-2/TRBV6-3	CASSYAPGTGGQPQHF	TGTGCCAGCAGTTACGCCCCCGGGACAGGGGGCCAGCCCCAGCATTTT
.	TRBJ2-5	TRBD2	TRBV7-6	CASSLVGRGNQETQYF	TGTGCCAGCAGCTTAGTAGGGCGGGGGAACCAAGAGACCCAGTACTTC
.	TRBJ2-5	.	TRBV5-1	CASSSGGDFRETQYF	TGCGCCAGCAGCTCCGGAGGGGATTTCCGAGAGACCCAGTACTTC
.	TRBJ1-2	TRBD1	TRBV6-2/TRBV6-3	CASSGTGDGGYTF	TGTGCCAGCAGTGGCACAGGGGACGGAGGCTACACCTTC
once	TRBJ2-2	.	TRBV13	CASSLGGTTGELFF	TGTGCCAGCAGCTTGGGCGGGACCACCGGGGAGCTGTTTTTT
.	TRBJ2-2	.	TRBV6-5	CASTQGVWNTGELFF	TGTGCCAGCACCCAAGGGGTATGGAACACCGGGGAGCTGTTTTTT
.	TRBJ2-2	TRBD2	TRBV7-2	CASSADRLAGGRSGELFF	TGTGCCAGCAGCGCAGACAGGCTAGCGGGGGGGCGGAGCGGGGAGCTGTTTTTT
.	TRBJ2-2	.	TRBV27	CASSLSRTGELFF	TGTGCCAGCAGTTTAAGCCGGACAGGGGAGCTGTTTTTT
once	TRBJ2-5	TRBD2	TRBV6-2/TRBV6-3	CASSRTSGRVAETQYF	TGTGCCAGCAGTCGGACTAGCGGGAGGGTTGCAGAGACCCAGTACTTC
once	TRBJ2-1	.	TRBV5-1	CASSLGAQSSYNEQFF	TGCGCCAGCAGCTTGGGGGCACAGAGCTCCTACAATGAGCAGTTCTTC
.	TRBJ2-6	.	TRBV27	CASSLGGTGANVLTF	TGTGCCAGCAGTTTGGGGGGTACTGGGGCCAACGTCCTGACTTTC